This paragraph reports one T cell receptor beta chain. No antigen is known for it. No per-base quality is available; no much larger clone lies one base away. The germline V gene provides CDR1 MNHEY and CDR2 SVGAGI. Trimming removed 6 bases from V and 5 bases from J, leaving 13 bases between the germline ends. There are 13 amino acids in the CDR3, from cysteine to phenylalanine inclusive. Only the CDR3 part of the read is kept: 39 bases, read in frame from the first base. TCRbeta CDR3 regions were amplified from genomic DNA by means of the immunoSEQ Assay, a bias-controlled multiplex PCR. In the source study's methods: The number of nucleated cells in each sample was estimated from the amplification of reference gene primers within the assay. Sequence reads were collapsed and filtered to measure the absolute abundance of every unique TCRbeta CDR3 rearrangement. For each sample, productive Simpson clonality was calculated by taking the square root of Simpson's diversity index across productive rearrangements. In its TCRdb copy, this immuneACCESS table keeps in-frame sequences only and misses some clones. Where compared with another copy, unresolved V genes explain less than half of these, and the others have no known cause. V and J calls and clone size are those listed in that table; D and trimming were worked out from the DNA. In this sample the table shows fewer than 350,000 clones, around 90% of which occur a single time. The ten largest clones capture approximately 5.2% of the sample.

The data were obtained in a study of blood T cell repertoires in COVID-19 (dated by TCRdb to the early 2020s). About the study as a whole: Samples from collaborators originated in the United States, Italy and Spain and spanned both the acute and convalescent phases of COVID-19. The prospective study material was composed of cDNA or gDNA derived from T cells, B-cell-depleted T cells, or PBMCs. Subjects who had been exposed to COVID-19, were actively infected with it, or had recovered from it provided the deeply sampled blood TCRbeta repertoires that made up the dataset. The repertoires were released in a freely available public database meant as a resource for research on the immune response to SARS-CoV-2. Samples were obtained from the ongoing ImmuneRACE study (first 160 participants) and from over 1,000 subjects provided by 6 global collaborators. Sample metadata almost always included a de-identified subject ID, COVID-19 status, age in years and sex. Where available, HLA class I and class II types were taken from metadata supplied by the sample provider and were not determined by assay-based typing.

Results and caveats for the whole study, not just this receptor: Clinical and demographic metadata were provided uncurated, with the amount varying by source and participant.

Participants in the prospective study were enrolled through a virtual design, were aged about 18 to 100 years, and lived in about two dozen United States geographic areas. In the prospective study, participants were assigned to cohorts based on the clinical history participants reported in a screening survey and a study questionnaire. ImmuneRACE Cohort 3 recovered participants were defined by two consecutive negative NP/OP PCR tests, healthcare professional clearance, or symptom resolution. In the prospective study, whole blood, serum and a nasopharyngeal or oropharyngeal swab were collected from each participant by mobile phlebotomists. Additional blood draws and questionnaires over a roughly two-month period could optionally be provided by prospective study participants. Prospective study blood samples were shipped either frozen or at room temperature before DNA extraction.

The chain joins TRBV6-5 to TRBJ2-5, with the D gene not confidently named. The clonotype originates from a man aged 55 to 69 who had recovered from COVID-19. Sequenced material: PBMCs or T cells enriched from blood (not recorded which). The nucleotide sequence is TGTGCCAGCAGCCAACCCCCTCGGGAGACCCAGTACTTC. This yields the protein CASSQPPRETQYF.